The 13 T cell receptor beta chains listed next were all sequenced from one sample in a study of T cell responses to AZD1222 COVID-19 vaccine. Method: immunoSEQ multiplex PCR; TCRdb's copy keeps in-frame clones and lacks some. The data contain more than 150,000 clones, 85% to 95% of them singletons. The source was peripheral blood, collected on day 0 of AZD1222 vaccination. The receptors were sampled from an adult in good health.

This clone was seen just once. The chain employs TRBV11-2 and TRBJ1-1; tentatively, D is TRBD1 (6 bases). Trimming stripped 6 bases from V and 5 bases from J, with 16 bases between. The CDR3 has 14 amino acids. Per germline, CDR1 SGHAT and CDR2 FQNNGV. This chain's CDR3 is CASRSVGGLTEAFF. DNA of the CDR3: TGTGCCAGCAGATCCGTCGGGGGCTTGACTGAAGCTTTCTTT.

The J gene is TRBJ1-3, the V gene TRBV5-6; 7 bases line up with TRBD1. The V and J ends lost 5 bases and 4 bases, in that order; junction bases with no gene match: 6. The germline gives CDR1 SGHDT, CDR2 YYEEEE. The CDR3 extends over 14 amino acids. CDR3 nucleotides: TGTGCCAGCAGTTTCGACAGGGCCGGAAACACCATATATTTT. It is translated as CASSFDRAGNTIYF.

This chain connects TRBV6-5 to TRBJ1-2; no definite D call. Per germline, CDR1 MNHEY and CDR2 SVGAGI. Trimming cost V 0 bases and J 6 bases, with 14 bases left between them. The CDR3 sequence is 15 residues long. CDR3 nucleotides: TGTGCCAGCAGTTACTCGGCCCGGGTACTCAATGGCTACACCTTC. It encodes CASSYSARVLNGYTF.

In its sample, this clone was seen a few times. The rearrangement uses TRBV20-1 and TRBJ1-1; a weak D match, TRBD1 (5 bases). CDR3 size: 11 residues. Trimming pared 0 bases from V and 8 bases from J, leaving 7 bases between. Germline CDR1 is DFQATT and CDR2 is SNEGSKA (reference sequence). CDR3 DNA: TGCAGTGCTAGAGAAGACAGAGAAGCTTTCTTT. Translating gives CSAREDREAFF.

This clone was counted a single time. The chain combines TRBV27 with TRBJ1-2, with TRBD1 matching over 7 bases. V shed 8 bases, J shed 4 bases, and the junction held 7 bases outside the gene matches. Germline-derived CDR1 and CDR2 are MNHEY and SMNVEV (reference sequence). The CDR3 loop spans 13 amino acids. CDR3 bases: TGTGCCAGCGCAAAAGGGGACAGCTATGGCTACACCTTC. Encoded protein: CASAKGDSYGYTF.

In regard to this clone: At one boundary the junction diverges from the germline segment, which might be a read error. DNA of the CDR3: TGTGCCAGCATTAACTCAGGGTCCCCGAAGACCGGGGAGCTGTTTTTT. Protein: CASINSGSPKTGELFF. V and J are TRBV28 and TRBJ2-2, with D tentatively TRBD1 (5 bases). The CDR3 is 16 amino acids. CDR1 is MDHEN and CDR2 is SYDVKM in the germline V gene.

The gene calls are TRBV5-1 and TRBJ1-4, with TRBD1 matching 8 bases. The J segment lost 4 bases and the V segment lost 4 bases, leaving 3 bases of the junction unmatched. CDR3 length: 14 residues. CDR1 and CDR2 from the germline V gene are SGHRS and YFSETQ. The CDR3 here is CASSPTGVNEKLFF. The CDR3 region has the DNA TGCGCCAGCAGCCCGACAGGGGTTAATGAAAAACTGTTTTTT.

This chain links TRBV5-8 with TRBJ2-1, with 7 nucleotides matching TRBD2. Losses at the gene ends were 4 bases for V and 5 bases for J; bases not matched to a gene: 9. The CDR3 is made up of 15 amino acids. The germline gives CDR1 SGHTS, CDR2 YDEGEE. The CDR3 DNA follows: TGTGCCAGCAGCCAAACGGGGAGGGGAGACAATGAGCAGTTCTTC. It translates to CASSQTGRGDNEQFF.

The chain is built from TRBV9 and TRBJ1-1; D not resolved. The CDR3 totals 15 residues. V was clipped by 0 bases and J by 0 bases, with 9 bases between them. Germline-derived CDR1 and CDR2 are SGDLS and YYNGEE. The CDR3 region has the DNA TGTGCCAGCAGCGTAGAAGGAGAGATGAACACTGAAGCTTTCTTT. As protein: CASSVEGEMNTEAFF.

A single count supports this clone. The chain uses TRBV11-2 and TRBJ2-7; D may be TRBD1 or TRBD2 (5 bases each). Germline loops: CDR1 SGHAT, CDR2 FQNNGV. Between the trimmed V and J ends, which lost 4 bases and 5 bases, there was a span of 15 bases. CDR3 length: 14 amino acids. CDR3 region: CASSSVRGENEQYF. Written as DNA, the CDR3 is TGTGCCAGCAGCTCGGTTAGAGGGGAAAACGAGCAGTACTTC.

The J gene is TRBJ2-1, the V gene TRBV14; no firm D call. In germline, CDR1 is SGHDN, CDR2 FVKESK. This CDR3 region has 15 residues. Trimming stripped 4 bases from V and 6 bases from J, with 16 bases between. CDR3 in amino acids: CASSREVPRVNEQFF. The CDR3 coding sequence is TGTGCCAGCAGCCGGGAAGTACCTCGGGTCAATGAGCAGTTCTTC.

The J gene is TRBJ1-2, the V gene TRBV7-3; D uncertain. The CDR3 has 13 amino acids. Germline V gene sequence: CDR1 SGHTA, CDR2 FQGTGA. V was shortened by 7 bases and J by 5 bases, with 14 bases between the two germline ends. CDR3 region: CASTEGPGYGYTF. CDR3 DNA sequence: TGTGCCAGCACTGAGGGCCCCGGGTATGGCTACACCTTC.

This chain joins TRBV12-2 and TRBJ2-7; the D call TRBD1 from the table was never checked on the DNA. TRBV12-2 is marked as a pseudogene. The CDR3 contains 17 residues. This chain's CDR3 is CASRLDLPRTGVYEQYV. The CDR3 nucleotides are TGTGCAAGTCGCTTAGACCTCCCGCGGACAGGGGTTTACGAGCAGTACGTC.